This TCR beta chain derives from a study of naive and memory T cell subsets. General observations from the study: This RNA-based method may be sensitive to activation-related transcript changes.

Alpha and beta constant region primers primed reverse transcription for blood and skin samples. Each CDR3 protein gets one entry after TCRdb re-called the 5' RACE reads with MiXCR. The table includes tens of thousands of distinct CDR3 sequences, roughly 23% detected once. This CDR3 region has 15 residues. J gave up 4 bases and V 4 bases, and 6 bases lay outside the gene matches. Germline V gene sequence: CDR1 SQVTM, CDR2 ANQGSEA. Concerning this clonotype itself: What it binds is not known.

Whole blood, roughly 2.5 ml, came from adult healthy volunteers. The chain links TRBV29-1 to TRBJ2-3; 12 nucleotides match TRBD2. The clonotype originates from a female donor in good health. The CDR3 region is CSVVGLAGGADTQYF. The CDR3 nucleotides are TGCAGCGTTGTAGGGCTAGCGGGGGGGGCAGATACGCAGTATTTT.